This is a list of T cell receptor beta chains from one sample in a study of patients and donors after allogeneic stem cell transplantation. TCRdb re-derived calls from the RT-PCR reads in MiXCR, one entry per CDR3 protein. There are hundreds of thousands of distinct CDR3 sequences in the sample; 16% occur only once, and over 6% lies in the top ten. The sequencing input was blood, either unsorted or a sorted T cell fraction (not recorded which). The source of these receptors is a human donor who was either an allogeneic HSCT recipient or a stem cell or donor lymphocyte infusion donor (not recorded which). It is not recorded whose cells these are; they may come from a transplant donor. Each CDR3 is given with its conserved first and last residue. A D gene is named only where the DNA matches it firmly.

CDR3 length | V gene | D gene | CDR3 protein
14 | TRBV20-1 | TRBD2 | CSARLAGAPGSQYF
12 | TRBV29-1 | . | CSVAAGRTEAFF
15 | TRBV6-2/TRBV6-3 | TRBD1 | CASTNDRGNTDTQYF
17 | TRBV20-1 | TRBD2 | CSARMGTSGRARETQYF
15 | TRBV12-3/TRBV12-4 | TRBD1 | CASRSGTGEIYGYTF
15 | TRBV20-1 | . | CSASFSAGRGETQYF
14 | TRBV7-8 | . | CASSLDLGPGELFF
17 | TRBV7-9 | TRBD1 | CASSFGTTGGWNTEAFF
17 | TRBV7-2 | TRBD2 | CASTSASGSHRSYEQYF
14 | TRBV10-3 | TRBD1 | CAIESRGSPGELFF
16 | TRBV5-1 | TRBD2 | CASSSGTRGFYNEQFF
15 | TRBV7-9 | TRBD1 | CAITVGQGVTYGYTF
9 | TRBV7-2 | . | CASSFPSHF
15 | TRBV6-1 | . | CASSEVPRTFYGYTF
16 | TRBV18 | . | CASSPPNMGANEKLFF
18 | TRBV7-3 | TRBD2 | CASSTGFPGGSNTGELFF
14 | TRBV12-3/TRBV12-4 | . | CASSFMAGRSSLHF
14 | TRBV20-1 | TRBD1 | CSAKGQGSYNEQFF
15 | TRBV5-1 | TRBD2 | CASAEGRAGGDTQYF
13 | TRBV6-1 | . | CASRTPRGYEQYF
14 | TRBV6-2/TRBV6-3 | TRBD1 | CASLWTGSSYEQYF
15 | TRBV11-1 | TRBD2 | CASSFSGRAREEQFF
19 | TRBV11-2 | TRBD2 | CASSFAGTSGRFTYNEQFF
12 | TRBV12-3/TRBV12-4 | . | CASSRGRETQYF
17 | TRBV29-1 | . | CSVAAGDVKRGTGELFF
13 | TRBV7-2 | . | CASSLEGYNEQYF
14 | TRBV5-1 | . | CASSLKGMNTEAFF
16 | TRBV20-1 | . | CSALTPSRVKGYGYTF
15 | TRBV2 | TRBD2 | CASRAPGGPGETQYF
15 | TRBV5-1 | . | CASSLVAGKYNEQFF
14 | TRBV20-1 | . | CSARDLGLSYEQYF
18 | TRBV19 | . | CASSFASRRGGKYYGYTF
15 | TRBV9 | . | CASSESGANSYEQYF
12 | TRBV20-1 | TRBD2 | CSATSGGSEQFF
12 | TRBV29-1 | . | CSVSGDHSEAFF
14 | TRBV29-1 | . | CSVSRQGLYNEQFF
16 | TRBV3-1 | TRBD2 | CASRTPTSGGTETQYF
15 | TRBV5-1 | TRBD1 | CASSLDGTETYGYTF
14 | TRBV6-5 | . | CASSYSRIKNEQYF
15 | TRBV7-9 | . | CASNPVRGRTDTQYF
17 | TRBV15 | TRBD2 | CATSRVKGLKNTGELFF
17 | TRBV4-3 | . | CASSPQPTAHGWYGYTF
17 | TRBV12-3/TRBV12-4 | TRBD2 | CASSLTLLAGRADEQFF
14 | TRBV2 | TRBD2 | CASGGLGGSYEQYF
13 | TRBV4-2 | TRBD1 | CASSADRGTEAFF
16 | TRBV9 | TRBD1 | CASSPRPGGITGELFF
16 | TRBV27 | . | CASSLKPTMFDYGYTF
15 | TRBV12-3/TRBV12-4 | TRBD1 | CASSSPGTGSYGYTF
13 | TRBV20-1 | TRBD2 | CSARDPGREEQYF
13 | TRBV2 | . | CANRDIYNSPLHF
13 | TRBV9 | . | CASSVAWDNEQFF
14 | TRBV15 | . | CATSRAGQKGGYTF
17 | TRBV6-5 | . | CASSYARDGGWGNIQYF
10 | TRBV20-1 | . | CSAGTNIQYF
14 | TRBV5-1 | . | CASRSVGGKYEQYF
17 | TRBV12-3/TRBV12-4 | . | CASSRWGGQHYSYEQYF
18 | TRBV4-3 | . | CASSQGPGGAGNTGELFF